This T cell receptor beta chain originates from a study of CD8 T cells in Susac syndrome. V was trimmed by 3 bases and J by 1 base, leaving 10 bases between them. Per the germline V gene, CDR1 is SQVTM and CDR2 is ANQGSEA. The CDR3 runs 13 residues. Reverse transcription of roughly 0.45 to 1 ug RNA used random hexamers. With immunoSEQ multiplex PCR, TCR beta CDR3 was amplified across 54 Vbeta and 13 Jbeta. One entry per CDR3 protein results from TCRdb running MiXCR on the immunoSEQ multiplex PCR reads. The sample has approximately 120,000 distinct CDR3 sequences; roughly 92% are singletons. The rearrangement joins TRBV29-1 to TRBJ2-7; D is possibly TRBD2 (5 bases). Material for sequencing was CD8+ T cells from PBMCs. The source of this sequence is a human donor in good health. CDR3 nucleotides: TGCAGCGTTGAGGATAGCGATTCCTACGAGCAGTACTTC. Its translation is CSVEDSDSYEQYF.